The clone carrying this T cell receptor (beta chain) has just a few counts. The source of the sample is a study of T-cell reconstitution after alpha-beta-depleted transplantation in children. There are 15 residues in the CDR3. Per the germline V gene, CDR1 is DFQATT and CDR2 is SNEGSKA (reference sequence). The junction had 5 bases not matched to a gene; V was cut back by 5 bases and J by 4 bases. Preparation of the TCRbeta library used unique molecular identifiers. TCRdb re-called the PCR reads through MiXCR, storing one row per CDR3 protein. Seen here are about 420,000 distinct CDR3 sequences, about 17% observed once, and the top ten hold roughly 29%.

This TCR derives from a boy in the first two years of life who had a stem cell transplant for Wiskott-Aldrich syndrome, so the T cells may come from the graft donor. This material consisted of PBMCs, mostly from graft donor cells, taken 360 days after TCRalphabeta/CD19-depleted stem cell transplant. This sequence joins TRBV20-1 and TRBJ2-5; 15 nucleotides align to TRBD2. The CDR3 coding sequence is TGCAGTGCTGTCGGACTAGCGGGAGGGCCAGAGACCCAGTACTTC. The encoded protein is CSAVGLAGGPETQYF.